The clone carrying this TCR beta chain was seen more than once but under ten times. This CDR3 has 13 residues. V lost 9 bases, J lost 0 bases, and 9 bases lay in between. Per germline, CDR1 MNHEY and CDR2 SVGAGI. The sample is drawn from a study of technical replicates of blood from four donors. Libraries were prepared by immunoSEQ multiplex PCR; TCRdb keeps only in-frame clonotypes and omits some of them. This table has 60,000 to 90,000 clones, about 96% appearing once. The sequence came from a human donor in good health. The V gene is TRBV6-5, the J gene TRBJ1-3; unclear D gene. Sequencing was carried out using T cells isolated from PBMCs. CDR3 amino acids: CASFSGSGNTIYF. The CDR3 DNA reads as TGTGCCAGTTTCTCGGGCTCTGGAAACACCATATATTTT.